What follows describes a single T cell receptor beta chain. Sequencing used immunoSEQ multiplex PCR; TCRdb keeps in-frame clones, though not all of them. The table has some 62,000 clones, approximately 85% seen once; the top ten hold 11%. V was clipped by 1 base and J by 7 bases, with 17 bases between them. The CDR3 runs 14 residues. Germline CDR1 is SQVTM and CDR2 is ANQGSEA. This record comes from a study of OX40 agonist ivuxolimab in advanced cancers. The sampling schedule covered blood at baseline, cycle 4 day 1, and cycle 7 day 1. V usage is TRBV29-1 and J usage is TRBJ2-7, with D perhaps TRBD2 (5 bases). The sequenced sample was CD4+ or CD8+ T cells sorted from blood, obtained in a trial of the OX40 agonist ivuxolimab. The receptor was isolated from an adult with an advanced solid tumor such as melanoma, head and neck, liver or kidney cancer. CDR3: CSVEGPGSSGEQYF. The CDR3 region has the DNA TGCAGCGTTGAAGGTCCCGGATCCTCGGGGGAGCAGTACTTC.